The 5 T cell receptor beta chains below all came from one sample that was sequenced in a study of glioma-infiltrating T cells. Amplification of TCR alpha and beta CDR3 regions from RNA used iRepertoire nested multiplex PCR. Each CDR3 protein is one row after TCRdb ran MiXCR on the multiplex PCR reads. This table holds more than 300,000 distinct CDR3 sequences, around 38% found once. Material for sequencing was glioma tissue, nonneoplastic brain tissue, or PBMCs (not recorded which). All receptors derive from a human donor with low-grade glioma or glioblastoma, undergoing nonglioma brain surgery, or in good health (not recorded which).

This clonotype was counted only a few times. The chain recombines TRBV20-1 with TRBJ2-2; 13 nucleotides agree with TRBD2. Unmatched junction bases numbered 3, after V lost 5 bases and J lost 0 bases. Germline V gene data show CDR1 as DFQATT and CDR2 as SNEGSKA (reference sequence). CDR3 length: 16 amino acids. The CDR3 loop reads CSAEGTSGANTGELFF. The CDR3 DNA is TGCAGTGCTGAGGGGACTAGCGGGGCGAACACCGGGGAGCTGTTTTTT.

For this clonotype: A much larger clone lies one base from this, so it may be a read error. The gene calls are TRBV27 and TRBJ1-2; TRBD1 matches 8 bases. The V segment lost 6 bases and the J segment 0 bases; nucleotides outside the gene matches: 6. CDR3 length equals 15 residues. CDR1 is MNHEY, CDR2 SMNVEV, per germline (reference sequence). In nucleotides, the CDR3 is TGTGCCAGCAGGACAGGGGTCACAGCTAACTATGGCTACACCTTC. This sequence encodes CASRTGVTANYGYTF.

This clonotype was recorded many times. The chain combines TRBV6-2 or TRBV6-3 with TRBJ2-7; 9 positions match TRBD2. CDR1 and CDR2 (germline): MNHEY, SVGEGT. CDR3 length: 15 residues. The ends lost 6 bases at V and 2 bases at J; junction bases unmatched: 8. The CDR3 coding sequence is TGTGCCAGCAGAACCGGACTAGCGTTCCCCTACGAGCAGTACTTC. This gives the protein CASRTGLAFPYEQYF.

The rearrangement links TRBV7-2 to TRBJ2-1; D gene ambiguous. The J call may be in error: the DNA end matches TRBJ2-5 better. Germline assignment: CDR1 SGHTA and CDR2 FQGNSA. CDR3 length: 17 amino acids. The CDR3 DNA follows: TGTGCCAGCAGTCCTAACCTCGGGCACCTCTCGGGAGAGACCCAGTACTTC. This translates into CASSPNLGHLSGETQYF.

Concerning this clonotype itself: A much larger clone differs from this one at a single base, so this may be a read error. V and J are TRBV27 and TRBJ1-1; a weak D match, TRBD1 (6 bases). Germline V lookup: CDR1 MNHEY, CDR2 SMNVEV (reference sequence). The CDR3 loop spans 16 amino acids. The CDR3 loop reads CASSRTGRGMNTKAFF. CDR3 DNA sequence: TGTGCCAGCAGCCGAACAGGGAGGGGGATGAACACTAAAGCTTTCTTT.